This T cell receptor beta chain appears in the sequencing data of a study of T cells in Graves' hyperthyroidism and ophthalmopathy. The CDR3 is made up of 15 amino acids. The germline gives CDR1 MDHEN, CDR2 SYDVKM. The V and J ends lost 1 base and 3 bases respectively, with 12 bases between them. This clonotype has a count of ten or more. Pregnant or lactating patients were excluded, as were those with uncontrolled infection or other autoimmune disease. Cells are PBMCs isolated from 10 ml of fresh blood. The TCR beta CDR3 regions underwent amplification using RNA transcripts as the source. The primer set for the first-round RT-PCR of the TCR CDR3 was HTBI. TCRdb called the multiplex PCR reads again in MiXCR, with one record for every CDR3 protein. The repertoire has some 650,000 distinct CDR3 sequences, more than 15% of them found once; the top ten carry 2.5% to 4%.

Material: blood. This TCR derives from a woman in her thirties or forties with Graves' ophthalmopathy. The chain has TRBV28 and TRBJ1-1; unclear D gene. CDR3 sequence reads: CASSLFLGEDTEAFF. In DNA form, the CDR3 reads TGTGCCAGCAGTTTATTTCTTGGGGAGGACACTGAAGCTTTCTTT. The entire variable domain, with the rest obtained from reference TRBV28 and TRBJ1-1, is as follows: DVKVTQSSRYLVKRTGEKVFLECVQDMDHENMFWYRQDPGLGLRLIYFSYDVKMKEKGDIPEGYSVSREKKERFSLILESASTNQTSMYLCASSLFLGEDTEAFFGQGTRLTVV.